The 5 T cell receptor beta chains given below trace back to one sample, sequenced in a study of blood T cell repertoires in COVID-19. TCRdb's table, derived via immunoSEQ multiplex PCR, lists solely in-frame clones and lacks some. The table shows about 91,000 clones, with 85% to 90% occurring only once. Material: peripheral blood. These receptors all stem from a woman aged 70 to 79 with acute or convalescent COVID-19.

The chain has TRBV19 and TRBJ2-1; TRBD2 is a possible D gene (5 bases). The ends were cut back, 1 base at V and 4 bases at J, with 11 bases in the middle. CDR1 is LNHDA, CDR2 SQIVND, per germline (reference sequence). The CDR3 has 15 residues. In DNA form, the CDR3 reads TGTGCCAGTAGTATAGCGGGGTTGAGGTACAATGAGCAGTTCTTC. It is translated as CASSIAGLRYNEQFF.

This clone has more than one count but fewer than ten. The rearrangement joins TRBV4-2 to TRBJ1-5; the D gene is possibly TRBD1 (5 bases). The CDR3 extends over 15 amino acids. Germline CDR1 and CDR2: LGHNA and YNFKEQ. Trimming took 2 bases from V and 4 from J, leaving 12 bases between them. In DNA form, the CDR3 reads TGTGCCAGCAGCCAAATTTGGGGGGGGAATCAGCCCCAGCATTTT. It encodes CASSQIWGGNQPQHF.

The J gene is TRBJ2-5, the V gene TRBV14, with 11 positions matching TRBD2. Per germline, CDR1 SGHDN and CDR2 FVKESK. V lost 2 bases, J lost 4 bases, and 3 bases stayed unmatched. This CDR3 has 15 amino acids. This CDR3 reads CASSQQGLAGETQYF. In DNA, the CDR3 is TGTGCCAGCAGCCAACAAGGACTAGCGGGAGAGACCCAGTACTTC.

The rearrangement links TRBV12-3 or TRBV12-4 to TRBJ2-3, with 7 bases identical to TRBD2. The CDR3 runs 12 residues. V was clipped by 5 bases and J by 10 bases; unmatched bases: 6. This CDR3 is CASSTGTMAQYF. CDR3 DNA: TGTGCCAGCAGTACCGGGACTATGGCGCAGTATTTT.

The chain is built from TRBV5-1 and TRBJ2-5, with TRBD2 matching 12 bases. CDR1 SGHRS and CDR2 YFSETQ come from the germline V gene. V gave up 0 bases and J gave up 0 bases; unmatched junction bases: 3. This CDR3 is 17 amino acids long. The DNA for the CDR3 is TGCGCCAGCAGCTTGGGACTAGCGGGAGACTACCAAGAGACCCAGTACTTC. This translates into CASSLGLAGDYQETQYF.